This TCR beta chain originates from a study of T cell responses to AZD1222 COVID-19 vaccine. Some clones are missing from TCRdb's copy, which holds only in-frame ones; the method was immunoSEQ multiplex PCR. The table has over 140,000 clones, roughly 90% seen once. The sequences come from peripheral blood, collected on day 0 of AZD1222 vaccination. This clonotype originated in an adult in good health.

The CDR3 DNA sequence: TGCGCCAGCAGTGAGTCCGGGACTAACCAAGAGACCCAGTACTTC. As protein: CASSESGTNQETQYF. V gene TRBV10-1 combines with J gene TRBJ2-5; the match to TRBD2 covers 7 bases. Unmatched junction bases numbered 1, after V lost 0 bases and J lost 0 bases. This CDR3 spans 15 amino acids. Germline CDR1 WNHNN, CDR2 SYGVQD (reference sequence).